Sequencing of this T cell receptor (beta chain) was carried out in a study of cytomegalovirus exposure and HLA in healthy donors. Germline loops: CDR1 MNHEY, CDR2 SVGAGI. Trimming pared 6 bases from V and 0 bases from J, leaving 13 bases between. This CDR3 region has 15 residues. PCR involved 60 Vbeta and 13 Jbeta primers. Clones were sequenced by immunoSEQ multiplex PCR, and TCRdb holds only the in-frame ones, with some missing. The sample consists of approximately 170,000 clones, 73% of them appearing once. Sequenced material: PBMCs. The chain couples TRBV6-5 to TRBJ2-3, with D perhaps matching TRBD2 (6 bases). This TCR came from a woman younger than 35 in good health and CMV-seropositive. The CDR3 is CASSLPGTSTDTQYF. The DNA for the CDR3 is TGTGCCAGCAGCCTACCCGGGACTAGCACAGATACGCAGTATTTT.